This TCR beta chain was observed in a study of CD8+ T cells in alopecia areata. Turning to the study itself: Oral tofacitinib (5 to 10 mg twice daily) was administered to treated patients.

Reverse transcription of extracted RNA yielded cDNA, which provided the sequencing template. Measured with immunoSEQ multiplex PCR; TCRdb has only the in-frame clones, and not every one. The sample has more than 95,000 clones, 41% seen once; the top ten hold 1% to 1.5%. The germline CDR1 and CDR2 sequences are KGHSH and LQKENI. Losses at the gene ends were 5 bases for V and 5 bases for J; bases not matched to a gene: 3. The CDR3 sequence is 12 residues long. Lesional scalp punch biopsies and peripheral blood came from alopecia areata patients. Sorted populations comprised CD4+ and CD8+ T cells obtained from PBMCs. Study observations and caveats: Higher clonality than in normal scalp was seen in lesional scalp, especially alopecia totalis/universalis.

The sample holds a few counts of this clone. Its antigen is unidentified. Sequencing was carried out using CD4+ T cells sorted from blood. This TCR derives from a human donor with alopecia areata. This sequence joins TRBV18 and TRBJ2-7; 7 nucleotides match TRBD1. For the CDR3, the DNA is TGTGCCAGCTCAAAAGACAGGGACGAGCAGTACTTC. Protein: CASSKDRDEQYF.